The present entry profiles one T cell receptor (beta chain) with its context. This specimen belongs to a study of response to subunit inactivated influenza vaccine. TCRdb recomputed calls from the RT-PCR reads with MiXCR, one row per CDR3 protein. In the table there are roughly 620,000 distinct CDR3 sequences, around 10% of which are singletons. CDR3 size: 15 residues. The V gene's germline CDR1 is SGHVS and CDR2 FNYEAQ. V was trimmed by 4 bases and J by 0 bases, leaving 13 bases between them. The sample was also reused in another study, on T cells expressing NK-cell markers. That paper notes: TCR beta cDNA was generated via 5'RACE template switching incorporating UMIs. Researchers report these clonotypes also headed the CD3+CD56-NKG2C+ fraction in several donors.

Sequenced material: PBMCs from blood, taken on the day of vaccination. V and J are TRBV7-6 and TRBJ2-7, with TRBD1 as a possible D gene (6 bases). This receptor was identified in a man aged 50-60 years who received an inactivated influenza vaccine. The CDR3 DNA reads TGTGCCAGCAGCTGGAGACAGGAGCCCTCCTACGAGCAGTACTTC. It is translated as CASSWRQEPSYEQYF.